Presented here are 27 T cell receptor beta chains from one specimen sequenced in a study of blood T cells in healthy people across ages. The use of a sample-barcoded 5' primer and a J-beta primer mix characterized a second PCR of roughly 6 to 11 cycles. TCRdb reanalysed the 5' RACE reads using MiXCR and keeps one entry per CDR3 protein. This sample has approximately 490,000 distinct CDR3 sequences, with less than 25% found just once. These same records also appear under a second study, on T cells of mothers and their children.

Sequences were obtained from blood. Receptors originate from a boy younger than 18 in good health.

As regards this clonotype: A junction end diverges from the germline sequence, so it may reflect a read error. The chain recombines TRBV14 with TRBJ2-1, with TRBD2 identical over 7 bases. Germline CDR1 is SGHDN and CDR2 is FVKESK. This CDR3 contains 15 residues. Here the CDR3 reads CASSQVFAGVNVQFF. The CDR3 DNA follows: TGTGCCAGCAGCCAAGTCTTTGCGGGAGTGAATGTGCAGTTCTTC.

Turning to this clonotype: One end of the junction does not line up with germline, which may come from a read error. The V and J genes are TRBV2 and TRBJ1-4; D ambiguous. The CDR3 runs to 14 residues. CDR1 SNHLY and CDR2 FYNNEI come from the germline V gene. CDR3 in amino acids: CASKSAATNDKLFF. The DNA for the CDR3 is TGTGCCAGCAAGTCGGCTGCAACTAATGATAAACTGTTTTTT.

V usage is TRBV20-1 and J usage is TRBJ2-2, with D uncertain. V was trimmed by 3 bases and J by 5 bases, leaving 4 bases between them. The CDR3 extends over 11 amino acids. Per the germline V gene, CDR1 is DFQATT and CDR2 is SNEGSKA (reference sequence). CDR3 bases: TGCAGTGCTAGGACTACCGGGGAGCTGTTTTTT. Protein: CSARTTGELFF.

In this sample, this clonotype turned up many times. The chain employs TRBV7-9 and TRBJ2-7; the D call may be TRBD1 or TRBD2 (5 bases each). Germline CDR1 is SEHNR and CDR2 is FQNEAQ (reference sequence). V lost 6 bases and J 4 bases, leaving 10 bases between the germline ends. This CDR3 is built from 12 residues. The CDR3 is CASSSGAYEQYF. CDR3 nucleotides: TGTGCCAGCAGTTCCGGGGCGTACGAGCAGTACTTC.

This clonotype showed up just a few times. The rearrangement joins TRBV9 to TRBJ1-1; perhaps TRBD1 as D (6 bases). This CDR3 spans 15 amino acids. V shed 1 base and J shed 1 base, with 11 bases lying between them. Germline V gives CDR1 SGDLS, CDR2 YYNGEE. The CDR3 loop reads CASSVSAGANTEAFF. CDR3 nucleotide sequence: TGTGCCAGCAGCGTAAGTGCAGGGGCGAACACTGAAGCTTTCTTT.

This rearrangement joins TRBV29-1 to TRBJ1-1, with D perhaps TRBD1 (5 bases). Germline CDR1 and CDR2: SQVTM and ANQGSEA. The CDR3 consists of 12 residues. Deletions cut 3 bases from V and 6 bases from J, with 11 bases between. CDR3 sequence reads: CSVDDGGPEAFF. CDR3 DNA sequence: TGCAGCGTTGATGACGGGGGTCCTGAAGCTTTCTTT.

In this sample, this clonotype turned up a few times. The rearrangement uses TRBV20-1 and TRBJ2-7; TRBD2 aligns across 9 bases. V was pared by 1 base and J by 4 bases, with 11 bases of the junction left unmatched. In germline, CDR1 is DFQATT, CDR2 SNEGSKA (reference sequence). This CDR3 is 16 amino acids long. The DNA for the CDR3 is TGCAGTGCTAGAGTATTGAGCGGGAGGCCCGAGTACGAGCAGTACTTC. This sequence encodes CSARVLSGRPEYEQYF.

This clonotype showed up just a few times. The chain employs TRBV3-1 and TRBJ2-5, with no clear D. The J call may be incorrect, as the DNA end agrees better with TRBJ2-1. Germline CDR1 is LGHDT and CDR2 is YNNKEL (reference sequence). The length of the CDR3 is 11 residues. CDR3 bases: TGTGCCAGCAGCTACCTCAATGAGCAGTTCTTC. Translated, it gives CASSYLNEQFF.

The sample holds many counts of this clonotype. This chain links TRBV7-9 with TRBJ2-5; D gene unclear. The CDR3 extends over 12 amino acids. Germline V gene data show CDR1 as SEHNR and CDR2 as FQNEAQ (reference sequence). V shed 4 bases and J shed 5 bases, with 8 bases lying between them. The CDR3 sequence is CASSSRQETQYF. Written as DNA, the CDR3 is TGTGCCAGCAGCTCACGTCAGGAGACCCAGTACTTC.

This clonotype was observed a handful of times. The CDR3 DNA reads as TGCAGTCCAATTAAGCCTGCAACTAATGAAAAACTGTTTTTT. Residues: CSPIKPATNEKLFF. This chain links TRBV20-1 with TRBJ1-4; D uncertain. The CDR3 loop spans 14 amino acids. Germline CDR1 is DFQATT and CDR2 is SNEGSKA (reference sequence). Trimming stripped 8 bases from V and 0 bases from J, with 13 bases between.

This clonotype was seen a few times. The gene calls are TRBV7-9 and TRBJ2-1; D is uncertain. Trimming removed 2 bases at V and 10 bases at J, with 9 bases between. Germline V lookup: CDR1 SEHNR, CDR2 FQNEAQ (reference sequence). This CDR3 region has 12 residues. The CDR3 DNA sequence: TGTGCCAGCAGCTTAATCCCCCTCGAGCAGTTCTTC. Protein: CASSLIPLEQFF. Using reference TRBV7-9 and TRBJ2-1 for the parts outside the CDR3, the full variable domain is DTGVSQNPRHKITKRGQNVTFRCDPISEHNRLYWYRQTLGQGPEFLTYFQNEAQLEKSRLLSDRFSAERPKGSFSTLEIQRTEQGDSAMYLCASSLIPLEQFFGPGTRLTVL.

This sequence joins TRBV20-1 and TRBJ1-1, with D possibly matching TRBD1 (5 bases). Trimming stripped 3 bases from V and 7 bases from J, with 15 bases between. The CDR3 spans 13 residues. Germline V gene lookup returns CDR1 DFQATT and CDR2 SNEGSKA (reference sequence). CDR3 amino acids: CSARPKTGGEAFF. In nucleotides, the CDR3 is TGCAGTGCTAGGCCTAAAACGGGGGGTGAAGCTTTCTTT.

A few counts support this clonotype. V is TRBV27 and J is TRBJ2-2; TRBD2 is a possible D gene (5 bases). The germline V and J ends were trimmed by 6 bases and 7 bases, with 9 bases remaining between them. CDR1 and CDR2 from the germline V gene are MNHEY and SMNVEV (reference sequence). This CDR3 comprises 12 residues. Here the CDR3 reads CASRVGGGELFF. The CDR3 DNA reads as TGTGCCAGCAGGGTCGGAGGCGGGGAGCTGTTTTTT.

The chain combines TRBV7-9 with TRBJ1-2; 8 nucleotides align to TRBD1. This CDR3 region has 12 residues. The V gene's germline CDR1 is SEHNR and CDR2 FQNEAQ (reference sequence). The J segment lost 8 bases and the V segment lost 5 bases, leaving 4 bases of the junction unmatched. The CDR3 spells CASSQGAMGYTF. The CDR3 nucleotides are TGTGCCAGCAGCCAGGGGGCGATGGGCTACACCTTC.

This clonotype was observed a single time. CDR3 sequence: CASSYLEKSSTDTQYF. The CDR3 region has the DNA TGTGCCAGCAGTTATTTGGAGAAATCTAGCACAGATACGCAGTATTTT. The V and J genes are TRBV6-2 or TRBV6-3 and TRBJ2-3, with D unclear. Trimming left V 3 bases short and J 0 bases short, with 13 bases between. The CDR3 sequence is 16 residues long. The germline V gene has CDR1 MNHEY and CDR2 SVGEGT.

This clonotype was detected once. This sequence joins TRBV4-3 and TRBJ2-7; 8 bases fit TRBD1. Germline CDR1 and CDR2: LGHNA and YSLEER. The CDR3 has 16 amino acids. V was clipped by 1 base and J by 2 bases; unmatched bases: 7. CDR3 coding DNA: TGCGCCAGCAGCCAAGCTGTAGGGACAGGTACCTACGAGCAGTACTTC. Its protein product is CASSQAVGTGTYEQYF.

The J gene is TRBJ2-1, the V gene TRBV11-2; 7 bases agree with TRBD2. Unmatched junction bases numbered 10, after V lost 3 bases and J lost 8 bases. Germline CDR1 SGHAT, CDR2 FQNNGV. The CDR3 consists of 15 residues. The CDR3 loop is CASSLAAGRNYEQFF. The CDR3 DNA reads as TGTGCCAGCAGCTTGGCGGCCGGGAGGAACTATGAGCAGTTCTTC.

The V call is TRBV19, the J call TRBJ2-2, with 7 nucleotides matching TRBD2. This CDR3 comprises 15 residues. Trimming removed 9 bases from V and 1 base from J; junction bases left unmatched: 8. Looked up from germline, CDR1 is LNHDA and CDR2 is SQIVND (reference sequence). The CDR3 bases are TGTGCCAGCCTTCCAAGCGGGGTGAACACCGGGGAGCTGTTTTTT. Protein: CASLPSGVNTGELFF.

The sample holds many counts of this clonotype. The chain employs TRBV9 and TRBJ2-5; 9 bases match TRBD2. The CDR3 runs 14 residues. V lost 0 bases, J lost 5 bases, and 2 bases stayed unmatched. Germline V lookup: CDR1 SGDLS, CDR2 YYNGEE. The DNA of the CDR3 is TGTGCCAGCAGCGTAGGAGGACTAGCGGAGACCCAGTACTTC. It encodes CASSVGGLAETQYF.

The genes are TRBV29-1 and TRBJ2-1; D could derive from TRBD1 or TRBD2 (6 bases each). With 0 bases removed from V and 0 bases from J, the gap between germline ends came to 18 bases. The CDR3 spans 18 residues. CDR1 is SQVTM, CDR2 ANQGSEA, per germline. CDR3 loop: CSVEEEQGGDSSYNEQFF. DNA for the CDR3: TGCAGCGTTGAAGAGGAACAGGGAGGAGATAGCTCCTACAATGAGCAGTTCTTC.

In the case of this clonotype: At one of its ends the junction is not consistent with the germline gene, which may arise from a read error. Here the CDR3 reads CASSDTRTSGETQYF. In DNA, the CDR3 is TGTGCTAGCAGCGACACGAGGACTAGCGGAGAGACGCAGTACTTC. This chain uses TRBV7-7 with TRBJ2-5; 10 positions agree with TRBD2. The CDR3 length is 15 residues. The germline gives CDR1 SSHAT, CDR2 FNYEAQ (reference sequence).

This clonotype was detected only a few times. The chain is built from TRBV14 and TRBJ2-1, with D possibly TRBD2 on 7 matching bases. Trimming removed 1 base at V and 2 bases at J, with 12 bases between. The CDR3 totals 16 residues. Germline V CDR1 and CDR2: SGHDN, FVKESK. The CDR3 region is CASSQARGGPYNEQFF. CDR3 nucleotide sequence: TGTGCCAGCAGCCAAGCCAGGGGAGGGCCCTACAATGAGCAGTTCTTC.

The V and J genes are TRBV6-5 and TRBJ1-5; 8 nucleotides line up with TRBD1. This CDR3 comprises 16 residues. With 5 bases clipped from V and 2 bases from J, the junction kept 8 bases outside the gene matches. Germline lookup yields CDR1 MNHEY and CDR2 SVGAGI. The CDR3: CASSVTGGRGNQPQHF. CDR3 bases: TGTGCCAGCAGTGTTACAGGGGGTCGGGGCAATCAGCCCCAGCATTTT.

This rearrangement joins TRBV6-2 or TRBV6-3 to TRBJ1-6; D ambiguous. The V and J ends lost 6 bases and 4 bases respectively, with 13 bases between them. Germline-derived CDR1 and CDR2 are MNHEY and SVGEGT. The CDR3 runs 15 residues. This CDR3 is CASRSNELYNSPLHF. CDR3 DNA: TGTGCCAGCAGATCCAATGAACTTTATAATTCACCCCTCCACTTT.

The CDR3 loop is CASSPGQYLYSNQPQHF. CDR3 nucleotides: TGTGCCAGCAGCCCTGGACAGTACTTATATAGCAATCAGCCCCAGCATTTT. V usage is TRBV6-6 and J usage is TRBJ1-5, with D possibly being TRBD1 (6 bases). Trimming removed 6 bases at V and 0 bases at J, with 18 bases between. The germline CDR1 and CDR2 sequences are MNHNY and SVGAGI (reference sequence). This CDR3 region has 17 residues.

In its sample, this clonotype was seen a few times. The CDR3 region has the DNA TGTGCCAGTACCCCGCAGGACAGATCCTACGAGCAGTACTTC. Encoded protein: CASTPQDRSYEQYF. V and J are TRBV19 and TRBJ2-7; D may be TRBD1 (6 bases). The V and J ends lost 7 bases and 1 base respectively, with 14 bases between them. This CDR3 has 14 residues. CDR1 and CDR2 from the germline V gene are LNHDA and SQIVND (reference sequence).

This rearrangement joins TRBV4-3 to TRBJ1-1; no clear D. Germline CDR1 LGHNA, CDR2 YSLEER. V was pared by 1 base and J by 0 bases, with 3 bases between. This CDR3 is built from 13 residues. The CDR3 nucleotides read TGCGCCAGCAGCCAAGCGGTGAACACTGAAGCTTTCTTT. This sequence encodes CASSQAVNTEAFF.